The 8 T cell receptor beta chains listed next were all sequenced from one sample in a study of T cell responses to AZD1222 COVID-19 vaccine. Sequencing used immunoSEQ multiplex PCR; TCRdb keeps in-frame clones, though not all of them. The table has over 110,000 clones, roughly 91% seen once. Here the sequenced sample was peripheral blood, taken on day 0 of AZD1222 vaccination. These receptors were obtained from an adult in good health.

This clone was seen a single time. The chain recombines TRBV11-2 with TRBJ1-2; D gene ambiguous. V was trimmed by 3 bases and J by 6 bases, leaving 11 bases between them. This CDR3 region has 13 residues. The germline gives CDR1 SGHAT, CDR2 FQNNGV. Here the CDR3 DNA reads TGTGCCAGCAGCTTCCGGGCGGGAGATGGCTACACCTTC. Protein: CASSFRAGDGYTF. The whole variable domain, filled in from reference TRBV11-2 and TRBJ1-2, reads EAGVAQSPRYKIIEKRQSVAFWCNPISGHATLYWYQQILGQGPKLLIQFQNNGVVDDSQLPKDRFSAERLKGVDSTLKIQPAKLEDSAVYLCASSFRAGDGYTFGSGTRLTVV.

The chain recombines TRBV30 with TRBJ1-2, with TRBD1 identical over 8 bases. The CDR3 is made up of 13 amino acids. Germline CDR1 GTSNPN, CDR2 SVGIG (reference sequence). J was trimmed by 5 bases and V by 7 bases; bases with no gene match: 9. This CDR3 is CASSPTGDYGYTF. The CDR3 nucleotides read TGTGCCTCCTCCCCGACAGGGGATTATGGCTACACCTTC.

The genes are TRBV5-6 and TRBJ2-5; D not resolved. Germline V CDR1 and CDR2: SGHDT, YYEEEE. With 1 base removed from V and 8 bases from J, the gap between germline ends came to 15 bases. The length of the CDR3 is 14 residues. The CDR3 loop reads CASSLRLTRGTQYF. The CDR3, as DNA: TGTGCCAGCAGCTTGAGGCTAACCCGAGGAACCCAGTACTTC.

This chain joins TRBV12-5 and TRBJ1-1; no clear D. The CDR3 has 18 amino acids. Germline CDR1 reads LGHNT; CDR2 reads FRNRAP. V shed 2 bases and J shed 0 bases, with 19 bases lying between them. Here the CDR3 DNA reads TGTGCTAGTGGTTTGCCTACCTTATCGGCGGTCATGAACACTGAAGCTTTCTTT. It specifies CASGLPTLSAVMNTEAFF.

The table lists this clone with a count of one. The CDR3 nucleotides read TGTGCCAGCTCACCGGGGGGGAACAGCAATCAGCCCCAGCATTTT. This sequence encodes CASSPGGNSNQPQHF. The chain is built from TRBV18 and TRBJ1-5; D possibly corresponds to TRBD1 (5 bases). Between the trimmed V and J ends, which lost 3 bases and 1 base, there was a span of 10 bases. The CDR3 loop spans 15 amino acids. CDR1 KGHSH and CDR2 LQKENI come from the germline V gene.

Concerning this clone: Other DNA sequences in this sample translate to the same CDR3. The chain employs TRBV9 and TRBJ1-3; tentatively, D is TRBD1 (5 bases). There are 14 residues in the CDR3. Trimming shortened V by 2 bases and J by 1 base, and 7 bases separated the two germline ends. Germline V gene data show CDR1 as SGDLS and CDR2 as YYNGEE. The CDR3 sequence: CASSVTDSGNTIYF. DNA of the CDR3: TGTGCCAGCAGCGTGACAGATTCTGGAAACACCATATATTTT.

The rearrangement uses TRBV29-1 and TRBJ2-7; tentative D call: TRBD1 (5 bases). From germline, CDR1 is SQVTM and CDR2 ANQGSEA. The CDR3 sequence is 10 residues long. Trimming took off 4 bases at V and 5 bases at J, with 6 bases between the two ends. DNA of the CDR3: TGCAGCGTTGGCAGGGACGAGCAGTACTTC. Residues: CSVGRDEQYF.

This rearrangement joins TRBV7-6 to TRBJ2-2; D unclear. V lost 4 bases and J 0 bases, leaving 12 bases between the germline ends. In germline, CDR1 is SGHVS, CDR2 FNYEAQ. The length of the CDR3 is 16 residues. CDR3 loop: CASSSISTSNTGELFF. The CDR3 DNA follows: TGTGCCAGCAGCTCAATCAGCACGTCGAACACCGGGGAGCTGTTTTTT.